These T cell receptor beta chains were read from a single sample in a study of blood T cell repertoires in COVID-19. The data were produced by immunoSEQ multiplex PCR, yet TCRdb's version contains in-frame clones alone and is incomplete. The data hold hundreds of thousands of clones, with about 87% observed a single time. The specimen sequenced was PBMCs or T cells enriched from blood (not recorded which). These receptor sequences come from a woman aged 50 to 60 who had recovered from COVID-19. Each CDR3 is given with its conserved first and last residue. Each record gives: J gene, D gene, V gene, clone size, CDR3 DNA, CDR3 protein. A D gene is named only where the DNA matches it firmly. Clone sizes are given selectively: once, few, many, or a class where the clone is expanded.

j_call: TRBJ1-3
d_call: -
v_call: TRBV9
clone_size: -
cdr3_nt: TGTGCCAGCAGCGTAGATGCAGGCCGCTCTGGAAACACCATATATTTT
cdr3_aa: CASSVDAGRSGNTIYF

j_call: TRBJ1-5
d_call: TRBD1
v_call: TRBV5-1
clone_size: -
cdr3_nt: TGCGCCAGCAGCCCAACCGGACAGGCTAATCAGCCCCAGCATTTT
cdr3_aa: CASSPTGQANQPQHF

j_call: TRBJ2-3
d_call: -
v_call: TRBV7-8
clone_size: -
cdr3_nt: TGTGCCAGCAGCCCCAGGTTGTATACGCAGTATTTT
cdr3_aa: CASSPRLYTQYF

j_call: TRBJ2-7
d_call: TRBD2
v_call: TRBV5-1
clone_size: -
cdr3_nt: TGCGCCAGCAGCTTGGGACTAGCGGGAGGGCCGTACGAGCAGTACTTC
cdr3_aa: CASSLGLAGGPYEQYF

j_call: TRBJ1-1
d_call: -
v_call: TRBV28
clone_size: -
cdr3_nt: TGTGCCAGCATTCCCCACGGGGGTAACACTGAAGCTTTCTTT
cdr3_aa: CASIPHGGNTEAFF

j_call: TRBJ2-7
d_call: -
v_call: TRBV3-1/TRBV3-2
clone_size: -
cdr3_nt: TGTGCCAGCAGTCGGGACTCCCGCCGGGGCGAGCAGTACTTC
cdr3_aa: CASSRDSRRGEQYF

j_call: TRBJ2-5
d_call: TRBD1
v_call: TRBV7-6
clone_size: -
cdr3_nt: TGTGCCAGCAGCCCCGGACAGGGAAGAGAGACCCAGTACTTC
cdr3_aa: CASSPGQGRETQYF

j_call: TRBJ2-3
d_call: -
v_call: TRBV7-9
clone_size: -
cdr3_nt: TGTGCCAGCAGCTTAGACTATAAACAAGATACGCAGTATTTT
cdr3_aa: CASSLDYKQDTQYF

j_call: TRBJ2-5
d_call: -
v_call: TRBV11-3
clone_size: -
cdr3_nt: TGTGCCAGCAGCTTAGGTGCTGGCAAAGAGACCCAGTACTTC
cdr3_aa: CASSLGAGKETQYF

j_call: TRBJ2-1
d_call: TRBD2
v_call: TRBV11-3
clone_size: -
cdr3_nt: TGTGCCAGCAGCTTGGGGTGGCTAGCGGGAGACAATGAGCAGTTCTTC
cdr3_aa: CASSLGWLAGDNEQFF

j_call: TRBJ1-1
d_call: -
v_call: TRBV7-2
clone_size: -
cdr3_nt: TGTGCCAGCAGCCCGCAAGGGGGTCTGAACACTGAAGCTTTCTTT
cdr3_aa: CASSPQGGLNTEAFF

j_call: TRBJ1-5
d_call: TRBD1
v_call: TRBV9
clone_size: few
cdr3_nt: TGTGCCAGCAGCGTAGTAGGGAAGGACAGGGGGCACGATAGCAATCAGCCCCAGCATTTT
cdr3_aa: CASSVVGKDRGHDSNQPQHF

j_call: TRBJ1-1
d_call: -
v_call: TRBV30
clone_size: -
cdr3_nt: TGTGCCTGGAGTGAATTCGGGTTCGCTTTCTTT
cdr3_aa: CAWSEFGFAFF

j_call: TRBJ1-3
d_call: -
v_call: TRBV27
clone_size: -
cdr3_nt: TGTGCCAGCAGTTCGGGAAACACCATATATTTT
cdr3_aa: CASSSGNTIYF

j_call: TRBJ2-5
d_call: -
v_call: TRBV5-1
clone_size: -
cdr3_nt: TGCGCCAGCAGCCCGGGTGGCGGGGACCAAGAGACCCAGTACTTC
cdr3_aa: CASSPGGGDQETQYF

j_call: TRBJ1-1
d_call: -
v_call: TRBV29-1
clone_size: few
cdr3_nt: TGCAGCGTCCGCGAGGGAGAGGTTTTTGCTGAAGCTTTCTTT
cdr3_aa: CSVREGEVFAEAFF

j_call: TRBJ1-1
d_call: TRBD1
v_call: TRBV4-3
clone_size: few
cdr3_nt: TGCGCCAGCAGCCAGGACCCTCAGGGGGCGAACACTGAAGCTTTCTTT
cdr3_aa: CASSQDPQGANTEAFF

j_call: TRBJ1-2
d_call: TRBD1
v_call: TRBV2
clone_size: -
cdr3_nt: TGTGCCAGTTGGACCGGGACAGACCGACTGTATGGCTACACCTTC
cdr3_aa: CASWTGTDRLYGYTF

j_call: TRBJ2-4
d_call: TRBD1
v_call: TRBV7-9
clone_size: -
cdr3_nt: TGTGCCAGCAGCCTAGAACGGACAGGGAAAAACATTCAGTACTTC
cdr3_aa: CASSLERTGKNIQYF

j_call: TRBJ2-3
d_call: TRBD2
v_call: TRBV6-5
clone_size: -
cdr3_nt: TGTGCCAGCAGTACACTAGCGGGCCGGGAAGATACGCAGTATTTT
cdr3_aa: CASSTLAGREDTQYF

j_call: TRBJ1-4
d_call: -
v_call: TRBV11-2
clone_size: -
cdr3_nt: TGTGCCAGCAGCTTAGATCGACGGGAGCGGGGTCTTTTGGAAAAACTGTTTTTT
cdr3_aa: CASSLDRRERGLLEKLFF

j_call: TRBJ1-6
d_call: -
v_call: TRBV28
clone_size: few
cdr3_nt: TGTGCCAGCATAAGGGGAAATTATTCACCCCTCCACTTT
cdr3_aa: CASIRGNYSPLHF

j_call: TRBJ2-7
d_call: -
v_call: TRBV7-2
clone_size: -
cdr3_nt: TGTGCCAGCAGCTCAGGGACACGATCCCACGAGCAGTACTTC
cdr3_aa: CASSSGTRSHEQYF

j_call: TRBJ2-7
d_call: TRBD2
v_call: TRBV10-3
clone_size: -
cdr3_nt: TGTGCCATCAGTGACGAACTAGCGTCCTACGAGCAGTACTTC
cdr3_aa: CAISDELASYEQYF

j_call: TRBJ2-7
d_call: TRBD2
v_call: TRBV7-8
clone_size: -
cdr3_nt: TGTGCCAGCAGCTTAGTGACTAGCGGAAGCTCCTACGAGCAGTACTTC
cdr3_aa: CASSLVTSGSSYEQYF

j_call: TRBJ2-1
d_call: TRBD2
v_call: TRBV29-1
clone_size: once
cdr3_nt: TGCAGCGGGGGACTAGCGGGAGACGCTGAGCAGTTCTTC
cdr3_aa: CSGGLAGDAEQFF

j_call: TRBJ1-1
d_call: TRBD1
v_call: TRBV7-8
clone_size: once
cdr3_nt: TGTGCCAGCAGGAGGACAGGAGGCATGAACACTGAAGCTTTCTTT
cdr3_aa: CASRRTGGMNTEAFF

j_call: TRBJ2-7
d_call: TRBD1
v_call: TRBV24-1
clone_size: -
cdr3_nt: TGTGCCACCAGTGCGGGACAGGCCTACGAGCAGTACTTC
cdr3_aa: CATSAGQAYEQYF

j_call: TRBJ2-1
d_call: TRBD1
v_call: TRBV6-2/TRBV6-3
clone_size: once
cdr3_nt: TGTGCCAGCAGCGCGGGACAGGGCCCCAATGAGCAGTTCTTC
cdr3_aa: CASSAGQGPNEQFF

j_call: TRBJ1-6
d_call: TRBD1
v_call: TRBV7-3
clone_size: -
cdr3_nt: TGTGCCAGCAGCCTCATGGGACAGGGGGATTCACCCCTCCACTTT
cdr3_aa: CASSLMGQGDSPLHF

j_call: TRBJ1-4
d_call: -
v_call: TRBV5-5
clone_size: -
cdr3_nt: TGTGCCAGCAGCTTGAACTTTTGGACAGAATATGAAAAACTGTTTTTT
cdr3_aa: CASSLNFWTEYEKLFF

j_call: TRBJ2-1
d_call: -
v_call: TRBV9
clone_size: -
cdr3_nt: TGTGCCAGCAGCGTAGGTCACTACACTGAGCAGTTCTTC
cdr3_aa: CASSVGHYTEQFF

j_call: TRBJ2-1
d_call: -
v_call: TRBV6-5
clone_size: once
cdr3_nt: TGTGCCAGCAGTCGTTCGGAGTCGACCTACAATGAGCAGTTCTTC
cdr3_aa: CASSRSESTYNEQFF

j_call: TRBJ1-6
d_call: TRBD1
v_call: TRBV28
clone_size: -
cdr3_nt: TGTGCCAGCAGACCGACAGGGGGTTCGTATAATTCACCCCTCCACTTT
cdr3_aa: CASRPTGGSYNSPLHF

j_call: TRBJ1-6
d_call: -
v_call: TRBV7-3
clone_size: many
cdr3_nt: TGTGCCAGCAGCTTAACTTCAGGTGATAATTCACCCCTCCACTTT
cdr3_aa: CASSLTSGDNSPLHF

j_call: TRBJ2-3
d_call: -
v_call: TRBV19
clone_size: -
cdr3_nt: TGTGCCAGTAGCTATACTAGGAGGGGTAGCACAGATACGCAGTATTTT
cdr3_aa: CASSYTRRGSTDTQYF

j_call: TRBJ1-5
d_call: TRBD1
v_call: TRBV28
clone_size: -
cdr3_nt: TGTGCCAGCAGTCCAACCGGGACAGGGTTCGACCAGCCCCAGCATTTT
cdr3_aa: CASSPTGTGFDQPQHF

j_call: TRBJ1-1
d_call: TRBD1
v_call: TRBV7-2
clone_size: -
cdr3_nt: TGTGCCAGCAGCATAAAAACAGGGGGCTATGGTGAAGCTTTCTTT
cdr3_aa: CASSIKTGGYGEAFF

j_call: TRBJ1-2
d_call: -
v_call: TRBV5-4
clone_size: -
cdr3_nt: TGTGCCAGCAGCTTGGTCGGACAGAACTATGGCTACACCTTC
cdr3_aa: CASSLVGQNYGYTF

j_call: TRBJ1-6
d_call: -
v_call: TRBV2
clone_size: -
cdr3_nt: TGTGCCAGCAGCGCGGGGAGGAGCTCCTATAATTCACCCCTCCACTTT
cdr3_aa: CASSAGRSSYNSPLHF

j_call: TRBJ1-4
d_call: -
v_call: TRBV28
clone_size: -
cdr3_nt: TGTGCCACGACAGTTAATGAAAAACTGTTTTTT
cdr3_aa: CATTVNEKLFF

j_call: TRBJ2-3
d_call: -
v_call: TRBV11-2
clone_size: -
cdr3_nt: TGTGCCAGCAGCCCGTCTTTTTATACGCAGTATTTT
cdr3_aa: CASSPSFYTQYF

j_call: TRBJ2-1
d_call: TRBD2
v_call: TRBV9
clone_size: -
cdr3_nt: TGTGCCAGCAGCGTAGGGCTAGCGGGGGTCAATGAGCAGTTCTTC
cdr3_aa: CASSVGLAGVNEQFF

j_call: TRBJ1-1
d_call: -
v_call: TRBV6-5
clone_size: -
cdr3_nt: TGTGCCAGCACTCCCCCCGGGGGAGGTATCACTGAAGCTTTCTTT
cdr3_aa: CASTPPGGGITEAFF

j_call: TRBJ1-1
d_call: -
v_call: TRBV7-2
clone_size: -
cdr3_nt: TGTGCCAGCAGCCCCGCGGGGGTGAACACTGAAGCTTTCTTT
cdr3_aa: CASSPAGVNTEAFF

j_call: TRBJ2-7
d_call: -
v_call: TRBV27
clone_size: -
cdr3_nt: TGTGCCAGCAGTTTACTCGGACAGACCAACTACGAGCAGTACTTC
cdr3_aa: CASSLLGQTNYEQYF